The 32 T cell receptor beta chains listed next were all sequenced from one sample in a study of T-cell reconstitution after alpha-beta-depleted transplantation in children. The TCRbeta library incorporated unique molecular identifiers. TCRdb called the PCR reads again in MiXCR, with one record for every CDR3 protein. The data contain roughly 220,000 distinct CDR3 sequences, 9.7% of them seen just once; the ten biggest clones take up about 5.4%. Sequencing was performed on PBMCs from the stem cell graft donor, taken from the stem cell graft. All receptors derive from a human donor who donated a stem cell graft to a child with SCID.

This clonotype has only a few counts. The chain recombines TRBV30 with TRBJ2-7, with unresolved D. CDR1 and CDR2 from the germline V gene are GTSNPN and SVGIG (reference sequence). V lost 4 bases and J lost 0, with 7 bases in between. This CDR3 spans 12 amino acids. This chain's CDR3 is CAWNWGSYEQYF. Here the CDR3 DNA reads TGTGCCTGGAATTGGGGCTCCTACGAGCAGTACTTC. Full variable domain (rest looked up from reference TRBV30 and TRBJ2-7): SQTIHQWPATLVQPVGSPLSLECTVEGTSNPNLYWYRQAAGRGLQLLFYSVGIGQISSEVPQNLSASRPQDRQFILSSKKLLLSDSGFYLCAWNWGSYEQYFGPGTRLTVT.

This clonotype was recorded at least ten times. J is TRBJ2-5 and V is TRBV2; D is uncertain. V shed 7 bases and J shed 3 bases, with 6 bases lying between them. CDR1 is SNHLY and CDR2 is FYNNEI in the germline V gene. The CDR3 is 11 residues long. The CDR3 spells CASMAEETQYF. CDR3 in DNA: TGTGCCAGCATGGCAGAAGAGACCCAGTACTTC.

There are many counts of this clonotype. The chain uses TRBV11-2 and TRBJ2-7; the D is unclear. Germline CDR1 is SGHAT and CDR2 is FQNNGV. The CDR3 length is 13 residues. V was clipped by 2 bases and J by 2 bases, with 7 bases between them. The DNA of the CDR3 is TGTGCCAGCAGCTTATCCCCAGCCTACGAGCAGTACTTC. Protein: CASSLSPAYEQYF. The full variable domain, rest sourced from reference TRBV11-2 and TRBJ2-7, is EAGVAQSPRYKIIEKRQSVAFWCNPISGHATLYWYQQILGQGPKLLIQFQNNGVVDDSQLPKDRFSAERLKGVDSTLKIQPAKLEDSAVYLCASSLSPAYEQYFGPGTRLTVT.

The genes are TRBV10-3 and TRBJ1-5; weak D call: TRBD1 (6 bases). Trimming removed 3 bases at V and 3 bases at J, with 18 bases between. CDR3 length: 17 amino acids. Germline CDR1 ENHRY, CDR2 SYGVKD. CDR3 protein: CAISDPLRGGPNQPQHF. CDR3 coding DNA: TGTGCCATCAGTGACCCTCTGAGGGGGGGCCCCAATCAGCCCCAGCATTTT.

This clonotype was observed a few times. The chain is built from TRBV14 and TRBJ2-4; 8 nucleotides align to TRBD2. CDR1 and CDR2 from the germline V gene are SGHDN and FVKESK. This CDR3 comprises 17 residues. J gave up 5 bases and V 3 bases, and 12 bases lay outside the gene matches. CDR3 sequence: CASSQLPGLVGENIQYF. For the CDR3, the DNA is TGTGCCAGCAGCCAGCTCCCGGGACTAGTAGGGGAAAACATTCAGTACTTC. Using reference TRBV14 and TRBJ2-4 for the parts outside the CDR3, the full variable domain is EAGVTQFPSHSVIEKGQTVTLRCDPISGHDNLYWYRRVMGKEIKFLLHFVKESKQDESGMPNNRFLAERTGGTYSTLKVQPAELEDSGVYFCASSQLPGLVGENIQYFGAGTRLSVL.

This clonotype was picked up many times. J is TRBJ1-6 and V is TRBV5-6; 9 nucleotides match TRBD1. J gave up 10 bases and V 0 bases, and 5 bases lay outside the gene matches. Germline-derived CDR1 and CDR2 are SGHDT and YYEEEE. CDR3 size: 15 residues. The CDR3 DNA sequence: TGTGCCAGCAGCTTGGGTGGGACAGGGACCTCACCCCTCCACTTT. Translating gives CASSLGGTGTSPLHF.

This clonotype has a count of ten or more. V gene TRBV6-6 combines with J gene TRBJ2-5; TRBD2 agrees at 7 bases. J lost 5 bases, V lost 7 bases, and 7 bases had no gene match. Germline V gene lookup returns CDR1 MNHNY and CDR2 SVGAGI (reference sequence). The length of the CDR3 is 13 residues. DNA for the CDR3: TGTGCCAGCACCAAGGGAGGGGTTGAGACCCAGTACTTC. The encoded protein is CASTKGGVETQYF.

The chain is built from TRBV3-1 and TRBJ1-5, with 8 bases aligning to TRBD1. The CDR3 runs 15 residues. V trimming: 11 bases; J trimming: 3 bases; junction bases outside the gene matches: 12. In germline, CDR1 is LGHDT, CDR2 YNNKEL (reference sequence). The CDR3 nucleotides read TGTGCCTTCTGCCCCGGACAGGGTTACAATCAGCCCCAGCATTTT. Translation: CAFCPGQGYNQPQHF.

This clonotype was counted ten times or more. V usage is TRBV7-8 and J usage is TRBJ1-5; D remains unclear. This CDR3 contains 16 residues. The V end was cut by 1 base, the J end by 1 base, with 11 bases between. CDR1 is SGHVS, CDR2 FQNEAQ, per germline. CDR3 protein: CASSLGTGRSNQPQHF. The CDR3 bases are TGTGCCAGCAGCTTAGGAACCGGGAGGAGCAATCAGCCCCAGCATTTT. Using reference TRBV7-8 and TRBJ1-5 for the parts outside the CDR3, the full variable domain is GAGVSQSPRYKVAKRGQDVALRCDPISGHVSLFWYQQALGQGPEFLTYFQNEAQLDKSGLPSDRFFAERPEGSVSTLKIQRTQQEDSAVYLCASSLGTGRSNQPQHFGDGTRLSIL.

A few counts support this clonotype. The J gene is TRBJ2-1, the V gene TRBV7-7; the match to TRBD2 covers 9 bases. V lost 5 bases and J lost 3; bases outside the gene matches: 14. Germline lookup yields CDR1 SSHAT and CDR2 FNYEAQ (reference sequence). This CDR3 spans 18 amino acids. The CDR3 is CASSQSRTGAGGYNEQFF. As DNA, the CDR3 is TGTGCCAGCAGCCAGAGTAGGACGGGAGCGGGGGGCTACAATGAGCAGTTCTTC.

This clonotype occurred many times. This rearrangement joins TRBV12-3 or TRBV12-4 to TRBJ2-7; D gene uncertain. The germline V and J ends were trimmed by 6 bases and 6 bases, with 12 bases remaining between them. The CDR3 is 12 amino acids. The CDR3, as DNA: TGTGCCAGCAGCTCCAACAACGGCGAGCAGTACTTC. It is translated as CASSSNNGEQYF.

There are many counts of this clonotype. The V gene is TRBV7-2, the J gene TRBJ2-3, with 8 bases fitting TRBD2. V gave up 1 base and J gave up 5 bases; unmatched junction bases: 8. Per germline, CDR1 SGHTA and CDR2 FQGNSA. The CDR3 has 16 amino acids. The CDR3 loop is CASSLVGAGGKDTQYF. CDR3 in DNA: TGTGCCAGCAGCTTAGTAGGCGCGGGGGGAAAAGATACGCAGTATTTT.

This clonotype was seen repeatedly, ten times or more. The chain is built from TRBV20-1 and TRBJ1-1, with a possible D match to TRBD1 (5 bases). The CDR3 spans 12 residues. Germline V gene data show CDR1 as DFQATT and CDR2 as SNEGSKA (reference sequence). Between the trimmed V and J ends, which lost 0 bases and 10 bases, there was a span of 12 bases. The CDR3 DNA follows: TGCAGTGCTAGAGATGAGGGGAGTGTAGCTTTCTTT. Protein: CSARDEGSVAFF.

This clonotype was counted at least ten times. The rearrangement uses TRBV20-1 and TRBJ2-3; TRBD2 agrees at 7 bases. The CDR3 runs 16 residues. The germline gives CDR1 DFQATT, CDR2 SNEGSKA (reference sequence). Trimming at V came to 1 base and at J to 6 bases, leaving 13 bases not matched to a gene. The CDR3 DNA sequence: TGCAGTGCTAGAGGTGACGAAGCGGGGCTGGGGGATACGCAGTATTTT. It codes for CSARGDEAGLGDTQYF.

This clonotype was seen repeatedly, ten times or more. The V and J genes are TRBV7-2 and TRBJ1-4; tentative D call: TRBD1 (5 bases). Germline values: CDR1 SGHTA, CDR2 FQGNSA. The CDR3 covers 15 residues. The V end was cut by 5 bases, the J end by 8 bases, with 18 bases between. This chain's CDR3 is CASSLGRGGVEKLFF. The DNA for the CDR3 is TGTGCCAGCAGCCTTGGACGGGGGGGGGTGGAAAAACTGTTTTTT.

This clonotype was observed many times. The chain is built from TRBV5-1 and TRBJ2-1, with D hard to call. V lost 4 bases, J lost 8 bases, and 16 bases lay in between. The germline CDR1 and CDR2 sequences are SGHRS and YFSETQ. The CDR3 is 14 amino acids. The CDR3: CASSPSRIVDEQFF. CDR3 coding DNA: TGCGCCAGCAGCCCCTCCAGGATAGTCGATGAGCAGTTCTTC. The entire variable domain, with the rest obtained from reference TRBV5-1 and TRBJ2-1, is as follows: KAGVTQTPRYLIKTRGQQVTLSCSPISGHRSVSWYQQTPGQGLQFLFEYFSETQRNKGNFPGRFSGRQFSNSRSEMNVSTLELGDSALYLCASSPSRIVDEQFFGPGTRLTVL.

Ten or more counts support this clonotype. The chain combines TRBV12-3 or TRBV12-4 with TRBJ1-5; 7 nucleotides align to TRBD1. This CDR3 is built from 15 residues. V trimming: 5 bases; J trimming: 2 bases; junction bases outside the gene matches: 6. The CDR3 loop is CASSTGQAGNQPQHF. In DNA, the CDR3 is TGTGCCAGCAGTACCGGACAGGCCGGCAATCAGCCCCAGCATTTT.

This clonotype was counted many times. V is TRBV5-1 and J is TRBJ2-5, with 12 bases lining up with TRBD2. V was pared by 0 bases and J by 1 base, with 1 base of the junction left unmatched. This CDR3 spans 16 amino acids. Per the germline V gene, CDR1 is SGHRS and CDR2 is YFSETQ. In DNA, the CDR3 is TGCGCCAGCAGCTTGGGACTAGCGGGGGTCCAAGAGACCCAGTACTTC. It codes for CASSLGLAGVQETQYF.

Remarks on this clonotype: A junction boundary mismatches the germline segment, possibly from a read error. This chain uses TRBV9 with TRBJ2-7; 7 bases fit TRBD1. The germline V gene has CDR1 SGDLS and CDR2 YYNGEE. This CDR3 contains 14 residues. The DNA for the CDR3 is TGTGCCAGCAGCGGAAGGGACAGCTCCTACGAGCAGTCCTTC. Translated: CASSGRDSSYEQSF.

This clonotype was detected a few times. A much bigger clone sits one base away, suggesting this may be a read error. The chain recombines TRBV6-6 with TRBJ1-2, with TRBD1 matching 8 bases. Germline values: CDR1 MNHNY, CDR2 SVGAGI (reference sequence). The CDR3 is 13 amino acids. Here the CDR3 DNA reads TGTGCCAGCAGTTACGAGACAGGGGTCGGCTACCCCTTC. Translation gives CASSYETGVGYPF.

The gene calls are TRBV3-1 and TRBJ1-4; tentative D call: TRBD1 (5 bases). The CDR3 totals 14 residues. V shed 2 bases and J shed 16 bases, with 20 bases lying between them. Germline values: CDR1 LGHDT, CDR2 YNNKEL (reference sequence). CDR3 residues: CASSQPGEGSLRFF. The CDR3 coding sequence is TGTGCCAGCAGCCAACCGGGGGAGGGGTCCCTCCGGTTTTTT.

This clonotype was seen repeatedly, ten times or more. The rearrangement joins TRBV7-9 to TRBJ1-1, with D possibly TRBD1 on 5 matching bases. Deletions cut 6 bases from V and 0 bases from J, with 11 bases between. This CDR3 has 14 amino acids. CDR1 and CDR2 from the germline V gene are SEHNR and FQNEAQ (reference sequence). CDR3 sequence reads: CASSQGRMNTEAFF. Here the CDR3 DNA reads TGTGCCAGCAGTCAGGGACGGATGAACACTGAAGCTTTCTTT.

The V call is TRBV5-1, the J call TRBJ1-5; the D gene is possibly TRBD1 (5 bases). The length of the CDR3 is 15 residues. Per the germline V gene, CDR1 is SGHRS and CDR2 is YFSETQ. Between the trimmed V and J ends, which lost 0 bases and 11 bases, there was a span of 18 bases. This CDR3 is CASSLGDEVLGAQHF. The CDR3 nucleotides read TGCGCCAGCAGCTTGGGGGACGAGGTCCTGGGGGCCCAGCATTTT.

This chain connects TRBV4-3 to TRBJ1-4, with D possibly TRBD1 on 5 matching bases. The V end lost 0 bases, the J end lost 0 bases, and 11 bases lay between the germline ends. The CDR3 is 17 amino acids. Germline CDR1 is LGHNA and CDR2 is YSLEER. The CDR3 spells CASSQDYRTATNEKLFF. DNA of the CDR3: TGCGCCAGCAGCCAAGACTACAGGACCGCAACTAATGAAAAACTGTTTTTT.

This clonotype was seen many times. CDR3 region: CASSTHEGVPTDTQYF. CDR3 coding DNA: TGTGCCAGCAGCACCCACGAGGGGGTCCCCACAGATACGCAGTATTTT. The chain recombines TRBV9 with TRBJ2-3; D possibly corresponds to TRBD1 (6 bases). Germline values: CDR1 SGDLS, CDR2 YYNGEE. Deletions cut 4 bases from V and 2 bases from J, with 17 bases between. This CDR3 is 16 amino acids long.

This clonotype has only a few counts. The chain combines TRBV9 with TRBJ2-2; D perhaps matches TRBD2 (6 bases). The V gene's germline CDR1 is SGDLS and CDR2 YYNGEE. V lost 4 bases to trimming and J lost 8 bases, with 21 bases between them. The CDR3 length is 16 residues. The CDR3 region is CASSPRRGIMGGELFF. As DNA, the CDR3 is TGTGCCAGCAGCCCAAGGAGGGGCATTATGGGTGGGGAGCTGTTTTTT.

This clonotype was detected ten times or more. The CDR3 nucleotides read TGTGCCAGCAGGCGAGCGGCCTCAACTAATGAAAAACTGTTTTTT. Translated: CASRRAASTNEKLFF. The chain joins TRBV6-5 to TRBJ1-4; D remains ambiguous. This CDR3 comprises 15 residues. Germline loops: CDR1 MNHEY, CDR2 SVGAGI. Trimming left V 6 bases short and J 0 bases short, with 11 bases between.

This clonotype was counted many times. The J gene is TRBJ2-3, the V gene TRBV20-1; weak D call: TRBD2 (6 bases). The CDR3 is 14 residues long. Germline CDR1 and CDR2: DFQATT and SNEGSKA (reference sequence). With 7 bases removed from V and 0 bases from J, the gap between germline ends came to 14 bases. The DNA for the CDR3 is TGCAGTGTCACTCCGGGACTTAGCACAGATACGCAGTATTTT. This codes for CSVTPGLSTDTQYF.

This clonotype was counted at least ten times. The chain is built from TRBV3-1 and TRBJ1-1, with D possibly TRBD1 on 5 matching bases. The CDR3 totals 14 residues. With 1 base removed from V and 5 bases from J, the gap between germline ends came to 11 bases. Germline CDR1 LGHDT, CDR2 YNNKEL (reference sequence). The CDR3, as DNA: TGTGCCAGCAGCCAAGTTAGGGGCGGGACTGAAGCTTTCTTT. This gives the protein CASSQVRGGTEAFF.

Points on this clonotype: With a much larger clone just one base away, this may be a read error. This chain joins TRBV30 and TRBJ1-1; D gene ambiguous. V lost 2 bases and J lost 0, with 10 bases in between. CDR1 is GTSNPN and CDR2 is SVGIG in the germline V gene (reference sequence). The CDR3 is made up of 14 amino acids. The CDR3 sequence: CAWSRVSLNTEAFF. The CDR3 nucleotides are TGTGCCTGGAGTAGGGTGTCACTGAACACTGAAGCTTTCTTT.

There are many counts of this clonotype. The chain employs TRBV12-3 or TRBV12-4 and TRBJ2-1; D is possibly TRBD1 or TRBD2 (5 bases each). Trimming left V 6 bases short and J 8 bases short, with 23 bases between. The CDR3 extends over 16 amino acids. CDR3 sequence: CASSPQVGRVGDEQFF. The CDR3 DNA reads as TGTGCCAGCAGCCCCCAGGTGGGCAGGGTGGGGGATGAGCAGTTCTTC.

The table lists this clonotype with a few counts. This chain uses TRBV18 with TRBJ2-7; D may be TRBD1 (5 bases). Trimming pared 3 bases from V and 3 bases from J, leaving 9 bases between. Germline CDR1 is KGHSH and CDR2 is LQKENI. The CDR3 covers 13 residues. The CDR3 sequence: CASSPYDSYEQYF. DNA of the CDR3: TGTGCCAGCTCACCCTATGACAGCTACGAGCAGTACTTC.